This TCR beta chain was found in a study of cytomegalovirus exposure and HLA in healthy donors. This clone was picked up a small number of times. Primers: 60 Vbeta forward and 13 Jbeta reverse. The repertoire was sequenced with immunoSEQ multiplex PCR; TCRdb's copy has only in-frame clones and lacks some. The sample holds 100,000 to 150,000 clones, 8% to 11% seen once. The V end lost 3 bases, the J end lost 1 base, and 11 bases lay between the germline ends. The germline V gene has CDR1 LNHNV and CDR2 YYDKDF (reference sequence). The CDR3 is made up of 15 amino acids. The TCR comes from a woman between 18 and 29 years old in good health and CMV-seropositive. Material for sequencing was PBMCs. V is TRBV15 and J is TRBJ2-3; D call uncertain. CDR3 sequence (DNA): TGTGCCACCAGCAGTGAACTCTTGGGCACAGATACGCAGTATTTT. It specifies CATSSELLGTDTQYF.